This TCR beta chain appears in the sequencing data of a study of beta chain features in type 1 diabetes (dated by TCRdb to 2016 to 2018). A note on the overall study: No differences in mean age, gender distribution, total cell number or subset yield were found between patients and healthy donors. Regulatory and stem cell-like memory subsets were obtained from only 8 patients and roughly 8 healthy donors, while naive and central memory subsets were obtained from all 28 donors. In the study, recently diagnosed type 1 diabetes patients and matched healthy donors were compared on the TCRB repertoires of their sorted circulating CD4+ T cell subsets. A total of just under 110,000,000 sorted cells were examined across all samples, and RNA yield correlated strongly with the number of cells per subset.

Here is what the overall study found, with its caveats: Naive, central memory and regulatory TCRB repertoires appeared to be more similar among patients than among healthy donors. In all four CD4+ subsets, TCRB CDR3 length was moderately but significantly shorter in type 1 diabetes patients. Sequencing cDNA rather than genomic DNA could over-represent highly expressing activated cells, although activation and CD3 levels did not differ between groups. Only small numbers of individuals were included in the HLA sub-analyses, which left unresolved whether HLA type had any influence on TCRB rearrangement. Patients with type 1 diabetes made fewer insertions and deleted more nucleotides at VDJ recombination sites, implying thymic rearrangement abnormalities. Shorter templates might have been favored by PCR, but patient and control samples were amplified and corrected together, so both groups would have been affected equally by any skew.

About this clone: Which antigen it targets is not known. Base qualities were left out, and no much larger clone turns up one base away.

From each donor, a single peripheral blood sample of about 100 mL on average was drawn into heparinised tubes. Naive, central memory, regulatory and stem cell-like memory CD4+ T cells were sorted on a BD FACSAria II using a panel including CD45RO, CCR7, CD25, CD127, CD95 and CD27. A purity above 95% was achieved for all sorted populations. Right away, PBMCs were isolated by Lymphoprep density gradient centrifugation and were stained directly, with no culture step. So that batch effects would be minimized, each experiment stained and sorted samples in pairs, pairing one healthy donor with one patient. The High Capacity cDNA Reverse Transcription Kit was used to reverse transcribe all of the isolated RNA, meaning that expressed TCRB transcripts were what got sequenced. Deep immunoSEQ sequencing was performed on naive, central memory and regulatory T cell samples, with an average of about 3.6 million total reads per sample. Sorted cells were lysed in RLT buffer and RNA was extracted with DNase-treated RNeasy Micro or Mini kits, depending on cell number. To prevent cross-contamination, every cell subset was processed on its own, while patient and healthy donor samples were processed together. Using the immunoSEQ multiplex PCR, TCRB sequences were amplified from cDNA into 87-bp fragments spanning the CDR3 region. Sequencing of the amplicons was done on the Illumina HiSeq platform. On the authors' methods: Synthetic template baselines were used to correct PCR bias computationally, reads within Hamming distance 2 were collapsed together, and singletons that could not be merged were discarded. Reads were aligned against IMGT so that V, D and J genes, CDR3 length and insertions or deletions at six rearrangement sites could be assigned. Within each subset, clonotype counts were normalized to the number of sorted cells before true diversity and Gini coefficients were calculated with the tcR R package. The overlap coefficient, calculated on TCRB nucleotide sequences, was used to quantify repertoire sharing. Out-of-frame TCRB sequences from naive cells were analyzed to stand in for the pre-selection repertoire. Not all clones reach the TCRdb copy of this immuneACCESS table, which keeps in-frame sequences only. Checked studies attribute under half of the gap to unresolved V genes and leave the rest unexplained. The V and J calls and clone size are taken from that table; D and trimming were inferred from the DNA. The sample yields fewer than 550,000 clones; 9.5% to 12% were counted once. The ten largest clonotypes hold 0.045% to 0.05% of the sample.

V loses 1 base of germline sequence and J loses 4 bases, and the interval between the two ends is 17 bases. CDR1 LNHNV and CDR2 YYDKDF are derived from the germline V gene (reference sequence). The CDR3 runs 16 amino acids, cysteine and phenylalanine included. Only the CDR3 part of the read is kept: 48 bases, read in frame from the first base. The origin of this receptor is a young woman in good health. The rearranged segments are TRBV15 and TRBJ2-7; TRBD1 might be the D gene, on 6 matching bases. The specimen was naive CD4+ T cells from blood. The cell subset or site label here, explained by the study, means: true naive CD4+ T cells. The bases are TGTGCCACCAGCAGAGTGCTTACTCAGGGGTGGTACGAGCAGTACTTC. Translation gives CATSRVLTQGWYEQYF. The variable domain in full, with residues beyond the CDR3 obtained from the reference TRBV15 and TRBJ2-7 genes, is DAMVIQNPRYQVTQFGKPVTLSCSQTLNHNVMYWYQQKSSQAPKLLFHYYDKDFNNEADTPDNFQSRRPNTSFCFLDIRSPGLGDTAMYLCATSRVLTQGWYEQYFGPGTRLTVT.